This entry concerns a single TCR beta chain. The antigen remains undetermined. This record comes from a study of CD8 T cell repertoires and HIV-1 epitope variants. Whole-study context: Each of Twenty-five Gag and Nef epitope peptides stimulated a separate culture. Enriched T cells were co-cultured with equal autologous T cell-negative cells. T cells were cultured for more than 9 days with cytokines added on days 3 and 7. General observations from the study: About nine TCR beta clonotypes were antigen-specific, more than 5 apparently recognizing autologous or escape variants.

Measured with immunoSEQ multiplex PCR; TCRdb has only the in-frame clones, and not every one. The table includes 5,500 to 7,500 clones, less than 70% detected once. Germline trimming cut 3 bases from V and 4 bases from J; bases unmatched to any gene: 0. Looked up from germline, CDR1 is SGHAT and CDR2 is FQNNGV. This CDR3 region has 13 residues. What was sequenced was cultured CD8+ T cells derived from PBMCs. The clonotype comes from a male donor with HIV. The chain carries TRBV11-2 and TRBJ2-1; 7 bases align to TRBD1. Written as DNA, the CDR3 is TGTGCCAGCAGCTTGGGACAGTACAATGAGCAGTTCTTC. As protein: CASSLGQYNEQFF.